The 7 T cell receptor beta chains listed next were all sequenced from one sample in a study of T cells in Graves' hyperthyroidism and ophthalmopathy (dated by TCRdb to about 2019). Preparation of the library involved multiplex PCR. Sequencing used an Illumina HiSeq 2000. Amplification of TCR beta CDR3 regions was carried out from RNA transcripts. The first round of RT-PCR for the TCR CDR3 was performed with the HTBI primer set and the Qiagen OneStep RT-PCR kit. TCRdb's own reprocessing of the public reads used fastp at Q25 and MiXCR and kept productive beta chains. For every CDR3 protein sequence, its rows merge into one entry that carries the most common genes and DNA. Recorded for this sample are about 400,000 distinct CDR3 sequences; 15% to 17% of them occurred a single time. Around 14% of the sample is in the top ten clones. The specimen sequenced was blood. These receptors originate from a woman aged 18-29 years with Graves' hyperthyroidism.

This CDR3 reads CASTLAGALNTGELFF. The CDR3 DNA reads as TGTGCCAGCACCCTAGCGGGGGCCCTGAACACCGGGGAGCTGTTTTTT. The J gene is TRBJ2-2, the V gene TRBV6-1; TRBD2 matches at 10 bases. The CDR3 is made up of 16 amino acids. Germline trimming cut 7 bases from V and 1 base from J; bases unmatched to any gene: 6. Germline V gene lookup returns CDR1 MNHNS and CDR2 SASEGT.

This chain connects TRBV29-1 to TRBJ2-7; TRBD1 agrees at 10 bases. This CDR3 has 13 amino acids. V lost 5 bases and J lost 2; bases outside the gene matches: 3. CDR1 is SQVTM, CDR2 ANQGSEA, per germline. The CDR3 region is CSVQDRGAYEQYF. DNA of the CDR3: TGCAGCGTTCAGGACAGGGGGGCCTACGAGCAGTACTTC.

A few counts support this clonotype. The chain employs TRBV3-1 and TRBJ2-5; D is perhaps TRBD1 or TRBD2 (7 bases each). The CDR3 contains 15 residues. Germline V gives CDR1 LGHDT, CDR2 YNNKEL (reference sequence). Trimming took off 4 bases at V and 4 bases at J, with 16 bases between the two ends. This CDR3 is CASSRSGGGRETQYF. DNA for the CDR3: TGTGCCAGCAGCCGGTCAGGGGGGGGGAGAGAGACCCAGTACTTC.

Ten or more counts support this clonotype. The chain carries TRBV11-2 and TRBJ1-5, with D uncertain. Deletions cut 5 bases from V and 0 bases from J, with 14 bases between. Germline V gene sequence: CDR1 SGHAT, CDR2 FQNNGV. This CDR3 contains 16 residues. The CDR3 DNA reads TGTGCCAGCAGCCTCCGGTTGGGGAATAGCAATCAGCCCCAGCATTTT. Amino acid sequence: CASSLRLGNSNQPQHF.

There are a few counts of this clonotype. The chain carries TRBV6-1 and TRBJ2-7, with 7 nucleotides matching TRBD1. This CDR3 has 15 residues. Germline V gene sequence: CDR1 MNHNS, CDR2 SASEGT. Trimming at V came to 5 bases and at J to 0 bases, leaving 7 bases not matched to a gene. CDR3 sequence: CASSQTGLSSYEQYF. CDR3 nucleotide sequence: TGTGCCAGCAGTCAGACAGGGCTTAGCTCCTACGAGCAGTACTTC.

This clonotype was observed a handful of times. The chain couples TRBV4-3 to TRBJ1-1; maybe TRBD1 (6 bases). This CDR3 is built from 17 residues. Germline CDR1 is LGHNA and CDR2 is YSLEER. Trimming removed 1 base from V and 3 bases from J, with 18 bases in between. DNA of the CDR3: TGCGCCAGCAGCCAAGCTTATAAAACTACAGGGCACACTGAAGCTTTCTTT. It codes for CASSQAYKTTGHTEAFF.

For this clonotype: This sequence may be a read error, since a much larger clone differs from it by one base. This is likely a read error, given that the CDR3 carries no conserved phenylalanine or tryptophan at its end. The V call is TRBV6-2 or TRBV6-3, the J call TRBJ2-5, with TRBD1 identical over 7 bases. Germline assignment: CDR1 MNHEY and CDR2 SVGEGT. Trimming at V came to 2 bases and at J to 5 bases, leaving 11 bases not matched to a gene. The CDR3 is made up of 16 amino acids. CDR3 coding DNA: TGTGCCAGCAGTTACACCCATACGACAGGGCGGGAGACCCAGTACCTC. This translates into CASSYTHTTGRETQYL.